A single sample gave rise to the 10 T cell receptor beta chains below, sequenced in a study of blood T cell repertoires in COVID-19. Libraries were prepared by immunoSEQ multiplex PCR; TCRdb keeps only in-frame clonotypes and omits some of them. The sample consists of about 360,000 clones, approximately 88% of them appearing once. What was sequenced was PBMCs or T cells enriched from blood (not recorded which). The origin of the receptors is a woman in her forties with acute COVID-19.

The chain uses TRBV15 and TRBJ2-5; D not certain. Germline V gene data show CDR1 as LNHNV and CDR2 as YYDKDF (reference sequence). This CDR3 is built from 14 residues. Trimming stripped 0 bases from V and 0 bases from J, with 5 bases between. Here the CDR3 DNA reads TGTGCCACCAGCAGAGACCTGTACCAAGAGACCCAGTACTTC. It specifies CATSRDLYQETQYF.

The chain has TRBV24-1 and TRBJ2-7; D not certain. Between the trimmed V and J ends, which lost 1 base and 7 bases, there was a span of 7 bases. CDR3 length equals 12 residues. Germline assignment: CDR1 KGHDR and CDR2 SFDVKD. Here the CDR3 reads CATSDFYGEQYF. For the CDR3, the DNA is TGTGCCACCAGTGATTTTTACGGTGAGCAGTACTTC.

This clone was picked up one time. V and J are TRBV4-2 and TRBJ2-3; 15 bases fit TRBD2. The junction had 5 bases not matched to a gene; V was cut back by 4 bases and J by 0 bases. Per the germline V gene, CDR1 is LGHNA and CDR2 is YNFKEQ. The CDR3 has 18 residues. CDR3 bases: TGTGCCAGCAGCCCGGGACTAGCGGGGGGACCTAGCACAGATACGCAGTATTTT. Translation gives CASSPGLAGGPSTDTQYF.

Notes on this clone: The same CDR3 also results from other DNA sequences found in this sample. The chain couples TRBV19 to TRBJ2-7, with 7 bases that match TRBD1. Germline V gene data show CDR1 as LNHDA and CDR2 as SQIVND (reference sequence). The CDR3 extends over 14 amino acids. The V gene end was trimmed by 3 bases and the J gene end by 4 bases; junction bases not matched to a gene: 6. CDR3 sequence reads: CASSIRQGGYEQYF. CDR3 sequence (DNA): TGTGCCAGTAGTATCAGACAGGGCGGTTACGAGCAGTACTTC.

This chain joins TRBV29-1 and TRBJ2-6; D might be TRBD2 (5 bases). The germline V gene encodes CDR1 SQVTM and CDR2 ANQGSEA. With 6 bases removed from V and 0 bases from J, the gap between germline ends came to 6 bases. This CDR3 has 13 residues. CDR3 sequence: CSVGSSGANVLTF. As DNA, the CDR3 is TGCAGCGTGGGGAGCTCTGGGGCCAACGTCCTGACTTTC.

The chain links TRBV30 to TRBJ1-5; TRBD1 is a possible D gene (6 bases). CDR3 length equals 17 residues. V was trimmed by 0 bases and J by 0 bases, leaving 15 bases between them. Per the germline V gene, CDR1 is GTSNPN and CDR2 is SVGIG (reference sequence). CDR3 sequence reads: CAWSVRDTIYSNQPQHF. CDR3 bases: TGTGCCTGGAGTGTTCGGGACACCATTTATAGCAATCAGCCCCAGCATTTT.

V gene TRBV30 combines with J gene TRBJ1-1, with unresolved D. V lost 8 bases to trimming and J lost 2 bases, with 15 bases between them. The CDR3 spans 13 residues. Germline CDR1 reads GTSNPN; CDR2 reads SVGIG (reference sequence). In nucleotides, the CDR3 is TGTGCCGCGAGCCGGACGGGAAACACTGAAGCTTTCTTT. This codes for CAASRTGNTEAFF.

J is TRBJ1-5 and V is TRBV2; TRBD1 is a possible D gene (6 bases). This CDR3 has 16 amino acids. Germline assignment: CDR1 SNHLY and CDR2 FYNNEI. V was trimmed by 6 bases and J by 5 bases, leaving 20 bases between them. CDR3 bases: TGTGCCAGCAGAAACGGACCCTTAAGGGGGTATCAGCCCCAGCATTTT. Protein product: CASRNGPLRGYQPQHF.

This clone was seen just once. The gene calls are TRBV7-2 and TRBJ2-3; D gene ambiguous. Per germline, CDR1 SGHTA and CDR2 FQGNSA. Between the trimmed V and J ends, which lost 1 base and 0 bases, there was a span of 11 bases. The CDR3 spans 16 residues. The CDR3 nucleotides read TGTGCCAGCAGCTTAGAGCTCCGCCCTAGCACAGATACGCAGTATTTT. Protein product: CASSLELRPSTDTQYF.

The chain links TRBV5-1 to TRBJ2-3; the match to TRBD1 covers 11 bases. J was trimmed by 4 bases and V by 0 bases; bases with no gene match: 7. Germline CDR1 SGHRS, CDR2 YFSETQ. The length of the CDR3 is 17 residues. The CDR3 spells CASSLAPRTGGADTQYF. The CDR3 DNA sequence: TGCGCCAGCAGCTTGGCCCCAAGGACAGGGGGCGCAGATACGCAGTATTTT.